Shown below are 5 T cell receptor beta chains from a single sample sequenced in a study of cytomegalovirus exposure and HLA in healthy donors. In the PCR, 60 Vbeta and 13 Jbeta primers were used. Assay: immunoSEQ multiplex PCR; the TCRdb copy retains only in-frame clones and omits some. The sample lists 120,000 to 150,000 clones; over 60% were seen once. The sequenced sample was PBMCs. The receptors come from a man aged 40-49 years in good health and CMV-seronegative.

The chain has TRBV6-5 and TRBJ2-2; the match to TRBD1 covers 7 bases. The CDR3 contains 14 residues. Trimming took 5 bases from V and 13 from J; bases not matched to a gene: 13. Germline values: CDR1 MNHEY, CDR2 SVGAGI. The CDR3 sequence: CASSPGQDIRGLFF. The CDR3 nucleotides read TGTGCCAGCAGTCCCGGACAGGACATTAGAGGGCTGTTTTTT.

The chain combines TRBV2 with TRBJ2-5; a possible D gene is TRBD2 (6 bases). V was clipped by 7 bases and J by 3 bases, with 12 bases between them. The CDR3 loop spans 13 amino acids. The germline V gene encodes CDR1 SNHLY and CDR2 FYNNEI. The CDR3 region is CASIGTFEETQYF. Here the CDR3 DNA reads TGTGCCAGCATCGGGACTTTTGAAGAGACCCAGTACTTC.

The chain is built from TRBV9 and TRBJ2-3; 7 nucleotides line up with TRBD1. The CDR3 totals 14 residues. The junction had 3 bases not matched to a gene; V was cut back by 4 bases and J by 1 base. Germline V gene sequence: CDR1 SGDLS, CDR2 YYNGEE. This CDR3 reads CASSQTGGTDTQYF. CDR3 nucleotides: TGTGCCAGCAGCCAAACAGGGGGCACAGATACGCAGTATTTT.

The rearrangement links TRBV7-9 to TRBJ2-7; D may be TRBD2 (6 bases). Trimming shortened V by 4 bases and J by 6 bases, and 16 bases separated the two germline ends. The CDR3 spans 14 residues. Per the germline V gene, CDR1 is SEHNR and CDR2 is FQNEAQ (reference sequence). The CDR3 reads CASSSERPGVEQYF. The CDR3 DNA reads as TGTGCCAGCAGCTCAGAAAGACCGGGGGTCGAGCAGTACTTC.

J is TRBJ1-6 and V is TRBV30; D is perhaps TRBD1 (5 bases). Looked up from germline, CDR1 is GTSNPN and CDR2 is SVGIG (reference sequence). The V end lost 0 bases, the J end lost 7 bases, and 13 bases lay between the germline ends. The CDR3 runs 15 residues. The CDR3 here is CAWSVRSAGNSPLHF. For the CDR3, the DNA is TGTGCCTGGAGTGTAAGGTCCGCAGGGAATTCACCCCTCCACTTT.